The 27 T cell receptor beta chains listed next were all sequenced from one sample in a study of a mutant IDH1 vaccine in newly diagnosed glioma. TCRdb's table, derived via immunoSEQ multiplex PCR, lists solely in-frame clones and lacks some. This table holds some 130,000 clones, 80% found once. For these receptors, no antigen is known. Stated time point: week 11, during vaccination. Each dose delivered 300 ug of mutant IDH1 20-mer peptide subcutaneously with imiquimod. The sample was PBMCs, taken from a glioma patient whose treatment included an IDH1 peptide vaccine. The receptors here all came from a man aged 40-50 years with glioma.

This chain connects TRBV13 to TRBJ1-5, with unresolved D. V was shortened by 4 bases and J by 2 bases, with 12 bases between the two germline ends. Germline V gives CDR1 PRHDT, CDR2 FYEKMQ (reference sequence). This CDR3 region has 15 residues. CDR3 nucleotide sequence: TGTGCCAGCAGCTCGGGAGGCCAGGGCAATCAGCCCCAGCATTTT. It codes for CASSSGGQGNQPQHF.

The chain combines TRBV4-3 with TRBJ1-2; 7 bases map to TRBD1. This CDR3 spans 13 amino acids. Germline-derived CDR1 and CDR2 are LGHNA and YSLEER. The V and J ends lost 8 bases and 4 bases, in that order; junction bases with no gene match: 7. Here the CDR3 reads CASSEAGGYGYTF. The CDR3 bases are TGCGCCAGCTCCGAGGCAGGGGGCTATGGCTACACCTTC.

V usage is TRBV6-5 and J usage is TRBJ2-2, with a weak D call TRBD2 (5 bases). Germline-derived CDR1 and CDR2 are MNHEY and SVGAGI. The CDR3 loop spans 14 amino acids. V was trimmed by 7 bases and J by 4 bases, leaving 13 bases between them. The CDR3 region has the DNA TGTGCCAGCAAGCAGTGGGCGGGCACCGGGGAGCTGTTTTTT. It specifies CASKQWAGTGELFF.

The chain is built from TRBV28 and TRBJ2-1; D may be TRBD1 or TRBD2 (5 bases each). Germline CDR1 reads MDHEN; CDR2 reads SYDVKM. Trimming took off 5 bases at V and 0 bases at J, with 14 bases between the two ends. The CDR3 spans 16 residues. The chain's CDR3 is CASSLGPRSSYNEQFF. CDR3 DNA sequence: TGTGCCAGCAGTCTGGGACCGCGCAGCTCCTACAATGAGCAGTTCTTC.

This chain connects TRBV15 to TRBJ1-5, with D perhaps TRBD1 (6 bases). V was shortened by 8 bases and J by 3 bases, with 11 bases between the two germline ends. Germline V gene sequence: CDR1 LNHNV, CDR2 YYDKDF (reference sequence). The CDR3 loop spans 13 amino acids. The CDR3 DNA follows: TGTGCCACCCGCCGGGACAACAATCAGCCCCAGCATTTT. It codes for CATRRDNNQPQHF.

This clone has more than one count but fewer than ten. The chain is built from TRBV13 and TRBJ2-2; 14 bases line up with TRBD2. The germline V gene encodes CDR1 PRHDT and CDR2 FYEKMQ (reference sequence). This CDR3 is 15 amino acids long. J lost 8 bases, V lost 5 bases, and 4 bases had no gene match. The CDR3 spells CASSRTSGRSGELFF. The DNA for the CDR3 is TGTGCCAGCAGCCGGACTAGCGGGAGGTCGGGGGAGCTGTTTTTT. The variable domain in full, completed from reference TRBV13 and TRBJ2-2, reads AAGVIQSPRHLIKEKRETATLKCYPIPRHDTVYWYQQGPGQDPQFLISFYEKMQSDKGSIPDRFSAQQFSDYHSELNMSSLELGDSALYFCASSRTSGRSGELFFGEGSRLTVL.

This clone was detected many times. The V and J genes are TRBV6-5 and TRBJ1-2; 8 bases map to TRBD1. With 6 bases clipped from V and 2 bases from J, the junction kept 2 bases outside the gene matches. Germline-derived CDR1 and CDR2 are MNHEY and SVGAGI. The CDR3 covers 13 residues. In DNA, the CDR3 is TGTGCCAGCAGGGGACAGGCAAACTATGGCTACACCTTC. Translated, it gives CASRGQANYGYTF.

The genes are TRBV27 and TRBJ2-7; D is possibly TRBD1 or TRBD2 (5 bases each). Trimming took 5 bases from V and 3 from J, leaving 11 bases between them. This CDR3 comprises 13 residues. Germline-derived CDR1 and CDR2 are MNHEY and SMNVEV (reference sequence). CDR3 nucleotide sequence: TGTGCCAGCAGTCCAAGGGACGGCTACGAGCAGTACTTC. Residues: CASSPRDGYEQYF.

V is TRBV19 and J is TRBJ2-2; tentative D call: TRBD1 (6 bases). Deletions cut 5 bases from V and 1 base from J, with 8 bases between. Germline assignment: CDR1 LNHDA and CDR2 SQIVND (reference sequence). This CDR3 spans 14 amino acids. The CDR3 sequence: CASSSTGNTGELFF. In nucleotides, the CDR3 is TGTGCCAGTAGTTCGACAGGGAACACCGGGGAGCTGTTTTTT.

This chain's CDR3 is CATSRDRISTNEKLFF. CDR3 DNA: TGTGCCACCAGCCGGGATAGAATTTCAACTAATGAAAAACTGTTTTTT. The gene calls are TRBV15 and TRBJ1-4; the D is unclear. Trimming left V 5 bases short and J 0 bases short, with 13 bases between. The CDR3 spans 16 residues. Germline CDR1 and CDR2: LNHNV and YYDKDF (reference sequence).

CDR3 nucleotide sequence: TGTGCCAGCGGGGGGTCAGAAACTGAAGCTTTCTTT. As protein: CASGGSETEAFF. V is TRBV11-3 and J is TRBJ1-1, with D tentatively TRBD1 (5 bases). The CDR3 spans 12 residues. The V gene lost 8 bases and the J gene lost 5 bases, with 12 bases spanning the gap. Per the germline V gene, CDR1 is SGHNT and CDR2 is YENEEA.

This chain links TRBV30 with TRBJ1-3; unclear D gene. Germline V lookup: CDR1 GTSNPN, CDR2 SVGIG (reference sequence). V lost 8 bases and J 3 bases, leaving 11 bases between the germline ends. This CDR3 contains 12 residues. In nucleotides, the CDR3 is TGTGCCCTGAAGCGGCTTGGAAACACCATATATTTT. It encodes CALKRLGNTIYF.

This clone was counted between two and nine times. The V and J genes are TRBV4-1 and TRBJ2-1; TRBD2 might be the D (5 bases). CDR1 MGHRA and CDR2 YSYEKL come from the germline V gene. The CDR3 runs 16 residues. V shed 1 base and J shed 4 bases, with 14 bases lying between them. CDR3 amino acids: CASSQGIGSRYNEQFF. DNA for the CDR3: TGCGCCAGCAGCCAAGGAATTGGGAGCCGGTACAATGAGCAGTTCTTC.

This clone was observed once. The CDR3 DNA reads TGTGCCACCAGCAGAGGTGGGACAGCCAACAATGAGCAGTTCTTC. It translates to CATSRGGTANNEQFF. This sequence joins TRBV15 and TRBJ2-1; 7 bases match TRBD1. This CDR3 comprises 15 residues. CDR1 is LNHNV and CDR2 is YYDKDF in the germline V gene (reference sequence). V gave up 1 base and J gave up 5 bases; unmatched junction bases: 5.

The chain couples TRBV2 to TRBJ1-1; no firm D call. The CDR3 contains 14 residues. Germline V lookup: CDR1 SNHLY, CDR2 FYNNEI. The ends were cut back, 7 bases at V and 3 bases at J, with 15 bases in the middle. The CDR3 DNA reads TGTGCCAGCACTACCCCGGACCCGTACACTGAAGCTTTCTTT. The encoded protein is CASTTPDPYTEAFF.

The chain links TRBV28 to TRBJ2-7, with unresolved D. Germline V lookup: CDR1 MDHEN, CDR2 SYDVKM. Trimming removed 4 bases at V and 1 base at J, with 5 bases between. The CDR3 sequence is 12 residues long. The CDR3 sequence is CASSWVSYEQYF. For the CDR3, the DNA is TGTGCCAGCAGTTGGGTATCCTACGAGCAGTACTTC.

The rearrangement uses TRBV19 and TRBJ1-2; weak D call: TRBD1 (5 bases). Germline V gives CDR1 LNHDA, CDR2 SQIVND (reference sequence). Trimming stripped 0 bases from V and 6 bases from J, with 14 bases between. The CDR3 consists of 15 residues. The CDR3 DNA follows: TGTGCCAGTAGTATAGATGGGCAGGGAAAGAATGGCTACACCTTC. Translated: CASSIDGQGKNGYTF.

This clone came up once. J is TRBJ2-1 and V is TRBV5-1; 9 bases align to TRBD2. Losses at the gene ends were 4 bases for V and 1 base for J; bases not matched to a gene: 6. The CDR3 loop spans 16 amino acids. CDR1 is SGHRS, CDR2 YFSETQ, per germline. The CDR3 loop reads CASSRSGGASYNEQFF. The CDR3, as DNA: TGCGCCAGCAGCCGTAGCGGGGGAGCATCCTACAATGAGCAGTTCTTC.

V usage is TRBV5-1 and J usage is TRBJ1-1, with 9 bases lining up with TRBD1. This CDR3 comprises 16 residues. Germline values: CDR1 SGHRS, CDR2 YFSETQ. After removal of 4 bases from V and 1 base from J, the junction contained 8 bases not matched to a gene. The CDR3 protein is CASSLTGTGRNTEAFF. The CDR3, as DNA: TGCGCCAGCAGCCTAACCGGGACAGGGCGGAACACTGAAGCTTTCTTT. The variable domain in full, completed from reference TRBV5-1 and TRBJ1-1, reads KAGVTQTPRYLIKTRGQQVTLSCSPISGHRSVSWYQQTPGQGLQFLFEYFSETQRNKGNFPGRFSGRQFSNSRSEMNVSTLELGDSALYLCASSLTGTGRNTEAFFGQGTRLTVV.

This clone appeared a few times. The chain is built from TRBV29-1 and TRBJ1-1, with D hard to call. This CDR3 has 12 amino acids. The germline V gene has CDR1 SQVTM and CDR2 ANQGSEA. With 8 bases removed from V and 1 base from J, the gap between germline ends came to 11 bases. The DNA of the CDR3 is TGCAGCTCCTGGATACGGAACACTGAAGCTTTCTTT. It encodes CSSWIRNTEAFF.

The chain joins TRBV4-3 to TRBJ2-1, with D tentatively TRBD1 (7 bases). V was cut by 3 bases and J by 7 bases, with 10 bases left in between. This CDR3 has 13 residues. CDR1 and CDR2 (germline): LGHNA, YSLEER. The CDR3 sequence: CASSQTGRNEQFF. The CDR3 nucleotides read TGCGCCAGCAGCCAGACAGGGAGGAATGAGCAGTTCTTC.

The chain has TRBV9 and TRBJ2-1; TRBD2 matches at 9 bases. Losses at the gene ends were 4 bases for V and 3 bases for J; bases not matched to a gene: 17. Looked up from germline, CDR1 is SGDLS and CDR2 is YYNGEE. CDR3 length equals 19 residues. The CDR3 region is CASSPLPSGMHSLYNEQFF. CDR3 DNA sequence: TGTGCCAGCAGCCCTCTACCTAGCGGGATGCACTCACTCTACAATGAGCAGTTCTTC. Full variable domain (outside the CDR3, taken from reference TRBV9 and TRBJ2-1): DSGVTQTPKHLITATGQRVTLRCSPRSGDLSVYWYQQSLDQGLQFLIQYYNGEERAKGNILERFSAQQFPDLHSELNLSSLELGDSALYFCASSPLPSGMHSLYNEQFFGPGTRLTVL.

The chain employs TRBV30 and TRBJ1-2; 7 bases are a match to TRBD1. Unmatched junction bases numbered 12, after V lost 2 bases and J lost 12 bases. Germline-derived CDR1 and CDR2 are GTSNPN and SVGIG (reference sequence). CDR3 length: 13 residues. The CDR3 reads CAWSSQADRRDTF. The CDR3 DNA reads TGTGCCTGGAGTTCCCAAGCGGACAGGAGGGACACCTTC.

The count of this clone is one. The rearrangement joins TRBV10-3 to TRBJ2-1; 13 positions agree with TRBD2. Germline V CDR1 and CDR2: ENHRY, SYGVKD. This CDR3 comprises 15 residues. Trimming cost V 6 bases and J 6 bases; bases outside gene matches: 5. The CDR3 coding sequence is TGTGCCATCAGCAGTCGGACTAGCGGGAGCAATGAGCAGTTCTTC. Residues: CAISSRTSGSNEQFF.

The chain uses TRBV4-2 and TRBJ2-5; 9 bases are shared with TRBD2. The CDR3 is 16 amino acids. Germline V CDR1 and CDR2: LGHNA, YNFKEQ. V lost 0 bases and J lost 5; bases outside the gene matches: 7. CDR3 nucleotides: TGTGCCAGCAGCCAAGATAGGAGCGGGGGGAGGGAGACCCAGTACTTC. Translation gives CASSQDRSGGRETQYF.

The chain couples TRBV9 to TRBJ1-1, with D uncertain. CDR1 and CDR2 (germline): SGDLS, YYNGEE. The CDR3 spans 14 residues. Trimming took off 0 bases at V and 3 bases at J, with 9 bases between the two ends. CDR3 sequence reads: CASSVVGGDTEAFF. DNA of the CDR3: TGTGCCAGCAGCGTAGTGGGTGGCGACACTGAAGCTTTCTTT.

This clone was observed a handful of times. The DNA for the CDR3 is TGTGCCAGCAGTTCAGACCGGGTTAGGTACATTCAGTACTTC. Its protein is CASSSDRVRYIQYF. The chain uses TRBV28 and TRBJ2-4; D not certain. The V gene lost 4 bases and the J gene lost 8 bases, with 15 bases spanning the gap. In germline, CDR1 is MDHEN, CDR2 SYDVKM. The length of the CDR3 is 14 residues.